The T cell receptor beta chain described here comes from a study of T cell changes during pregnancy in multiple sclerosis. Only in-frame clones appear in the TCRdb table, and some are missing; sequencing was by immunoSEQ multiplex PCR. The repertoire holds roughly 48,000 clones, with 85% to 95% as singletons. This receptor was identified in a female donor in good health, enrolled as a control in a pregnancy study. This material consisted of CD4+ T cells from peripheral blood mononuclear cells, taken in the second trimester of pregnancy.

The CDR3 here is CASSSSASGSSQTQYF. The CDR3 DNA reads TGTGCCAGCAGCTCCTCAGCGAGCGGGAGTTCCCAAACGCAGTATTTT. The chain has TRBV7-2 and TRBJ2-3; 8 bases are shared with TRBD2. The CDR3 loop spans 16 amino acids. Germline trimming cut 4 bases from V and 9 bases from J; bases unmatched to any gene: 15. The germline gives CDR1 SGHTA, CDR2 FQGNSA.